This T cell receptor beta chain originates from a study of blood T cell repertoires in COVID-19. Study-level information: Some COVID-19 samples were acute and others convalescent; all came from the United States, Italy and Spain.

This table comes from immunoSEQ multiplex PCR, and its TCRdb copy is limited to in-frame clones, with some not included. This table holds around 180,000 clones, roughly three quarters found once. Trimming removed 5 bases from V and 0 bases from J; junction bases left unmatched: 7. The V gene's germline CDR1 is SGHAT and CDR2 FQNNGV. CDR3 length: 16 amino acids. This chain uses TRBV11-2 with TRBJ2-1; 7 nucleotides line up with TRBD1. Sequencing used peripheral blood. The clonotype was recovered from a woman of 80 years or more with COVID-19, enrolled during active disease. The CDR3 loop is CASSPGTALSYNEQFF. The CDR3 DNA is TGTGCCAGCAGCCCAGGGACAGCACTCTCCTACAATGAGCAGTTCTTC.